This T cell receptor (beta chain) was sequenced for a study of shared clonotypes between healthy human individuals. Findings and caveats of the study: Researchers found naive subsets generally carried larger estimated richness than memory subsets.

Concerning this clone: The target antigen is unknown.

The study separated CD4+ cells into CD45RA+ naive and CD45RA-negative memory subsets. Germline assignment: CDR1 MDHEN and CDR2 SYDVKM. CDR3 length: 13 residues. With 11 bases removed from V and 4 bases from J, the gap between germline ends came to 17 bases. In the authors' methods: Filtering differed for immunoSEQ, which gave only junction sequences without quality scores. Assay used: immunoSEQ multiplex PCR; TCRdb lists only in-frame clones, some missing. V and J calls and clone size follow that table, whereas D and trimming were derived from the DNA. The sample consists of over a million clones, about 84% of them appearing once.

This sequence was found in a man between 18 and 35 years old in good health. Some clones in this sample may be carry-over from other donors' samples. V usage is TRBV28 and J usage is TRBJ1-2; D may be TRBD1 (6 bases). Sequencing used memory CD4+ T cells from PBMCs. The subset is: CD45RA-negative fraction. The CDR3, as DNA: TGTGCCTCCCGAAAACCGGACAGCTATGGCTACACCTTC. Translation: CASRKPDSYGYTF.